This T cell receptor (beta chain) originates from a study of blood T cell repertoires in COVID-19. Study-wide context: The origin of the acute and convalescent COVID-19 samples was the United States, Italy and Spain. PBMCs, B-cell-depleted T cells, or T cells were the source of the cDNA or gDNA that made up the material.

Source study methods: It was from reference gene primer amplification that nucleated cell counts were estimated. Using immunoSEQ multiplex PCR, the repertoire was profiled, and TCRdb retains in-frame clones only, with some absent. V and J calls and clone size are those listed in that table; D and trimming were worked out from the DNA. In the table there are around 41,000 clones, about 90% of which are singletons. The material sequenced was peripheral blood. This receptor was taken from a woman in her twenties or thirties in a cohort sampled during active COVID-19.

The CDR3 DNA reads TGTGCCAGCAGCCAAGGGATAGCGGGAGGGCTCTACGAGCAGTACTTC. Translation gives CASSQGIAGGLYEQYF. The chain uses TRBV4-2 and TRBJ2-7; 11 bases are shared with TRBD2. This CDR3 contains 16 residues. The germline CDR1 and CDR2 sequences are LGHNA and YNFKEQ. V trimming: 1 base; J trimming: 3 bases; junction bases outside the gene matches: 5.